This T cell receptor beta chain was identified during a study of T cell responses to AZD1222 COVID-19 vaccine. This CDR3 has 16 residues. The V end lost 4 bases, the J end lost 7 bases, and 19 bases lay between the germline ends. The germline V gene encodes CDR1 SEHNR and CDR2 FQNEAQ (reference sequence). Sequenced by immunoSEQ multiplex PCR; TCRdb stores in-frame clones only, minus some. The profile shows about 180,000 clones, 85% to 90% of them singletons. The chain has TRBV7-9 and TRBJ2-2; weak D call: TRBD2 (5 bases). Source: peripheral blood, taken on day 0 of AZD1222 vaccination. This TCR was recovered from an adult in good health. Written as DNA, the CDR3 is TGTGCCAGCAGCTCCATGGGGAGACCAGGAGGCGGGGAGCTGTTTTTT. It is translated as CASSSMGRPGGGELFF.